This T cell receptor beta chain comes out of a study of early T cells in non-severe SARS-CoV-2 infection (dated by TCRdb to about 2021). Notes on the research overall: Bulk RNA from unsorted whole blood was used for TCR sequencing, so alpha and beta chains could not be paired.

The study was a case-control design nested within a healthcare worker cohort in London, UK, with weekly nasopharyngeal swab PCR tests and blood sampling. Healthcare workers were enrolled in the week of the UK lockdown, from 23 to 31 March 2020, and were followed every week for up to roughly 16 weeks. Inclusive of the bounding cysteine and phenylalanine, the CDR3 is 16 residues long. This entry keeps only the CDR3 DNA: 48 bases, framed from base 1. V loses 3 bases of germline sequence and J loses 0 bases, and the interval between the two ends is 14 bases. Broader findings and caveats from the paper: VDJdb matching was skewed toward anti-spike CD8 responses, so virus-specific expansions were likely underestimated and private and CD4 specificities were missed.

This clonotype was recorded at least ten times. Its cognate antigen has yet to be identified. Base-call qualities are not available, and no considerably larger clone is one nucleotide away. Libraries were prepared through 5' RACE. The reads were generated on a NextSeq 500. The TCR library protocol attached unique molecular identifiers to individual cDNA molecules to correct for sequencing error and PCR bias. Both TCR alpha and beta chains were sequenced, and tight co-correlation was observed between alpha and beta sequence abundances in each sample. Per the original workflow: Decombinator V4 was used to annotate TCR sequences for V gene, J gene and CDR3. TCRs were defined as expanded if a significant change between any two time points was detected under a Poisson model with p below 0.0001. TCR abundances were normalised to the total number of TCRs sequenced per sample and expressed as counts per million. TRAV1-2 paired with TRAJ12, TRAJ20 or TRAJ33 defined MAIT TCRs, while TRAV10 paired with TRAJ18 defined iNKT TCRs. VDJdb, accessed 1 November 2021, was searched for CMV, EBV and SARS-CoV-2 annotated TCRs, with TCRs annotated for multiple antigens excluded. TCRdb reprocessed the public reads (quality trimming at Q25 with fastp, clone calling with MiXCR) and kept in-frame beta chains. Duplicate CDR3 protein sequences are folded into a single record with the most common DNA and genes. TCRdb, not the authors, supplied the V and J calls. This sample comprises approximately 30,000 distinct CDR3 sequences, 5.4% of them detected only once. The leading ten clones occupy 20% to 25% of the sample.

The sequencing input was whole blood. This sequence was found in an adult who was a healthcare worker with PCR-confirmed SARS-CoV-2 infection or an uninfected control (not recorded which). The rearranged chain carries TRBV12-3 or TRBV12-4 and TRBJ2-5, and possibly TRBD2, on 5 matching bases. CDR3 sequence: CASSFGLALYQETQYF. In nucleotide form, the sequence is TGTGCCAGCAGTTTCGGCCTAGCTTTGTACCAAGAGACCCAGTACTTC.